This T cell receptor beta chain was observed in a study of blood T cells in healthy people across ages. The CDR3 is 14 residues long. Germline CDR1 reads SQVTM; CDR2 reads ANQGSEA. Trimming removed 5 bases at V and 6 bases at J, with 18 bases between. A J-beta primer mix and a sample-barcoded 5' primer were used in a second PCR of roughly 6 to 11 cycles. TCRdb itself ran the 5' RACE reads through MiXCR, one entry per CDR3 protein. The sample has around 940,000 distinct CDR3 sequences, roughly half seen once; the top ten hold about a fifth. The sample consisted of blood. The TCR originated in a woman in her sixties or seventies in good health. The chain has TRBV29-1 and TRBJ2-3; D is unclear. The CDR3 loop is CSVLAGEKSDTQYF. The CDR3 nucleotides are TGCAGCGTTTTGGCAGGAGAAAAGTCGGATACGCAGTATTTT.